This T cell receptor (beta chain) appears in the sequencing data of a study of OX40 agonist ivuxolimab in advanced cancers. The study, taken as a whole, reports: The study observed clonal expansion of CD4+ and CD8+ blood T cells by week 6 at 0.1 to 3.0 mg/kg. Compared with CD4+, CD8+ T cells on average had more expanded clones.

Turning to this clone: Its antigen remains unknown.

The repertoire was sequenced with immunoSEQ multiplex PCR; TCRdb's copy has only in-frame clones and lacks some. The sample has approximately 90,000 clones, under 95% seen once. Sample: CD4+ or CD8+ T cells sorted from blood, taken in a trial of the OX40 agonist ivuxolimab. This clonotype originated in an adult with an advanced solid tumor such as melanoma, head and neck, liver or kidney cancer.

CDR3 DNA: TGTGCCAGCAGTTTAGCGGGTGGGACAAAGGGGGCGAGAGCTTTCTTT. Protein product: CASSLAGGTKGARAFF. V usage is TRBV28 and J usage is TRBJ1-1; 7 nucleotides align to TRBD1. The germline gives CDR1 MDHEN, CDR2 SYDVKM. V was clipped by 2 bases and J by 10 bases; unmatched bases: 16. CDR3 length: 16 amino acids.